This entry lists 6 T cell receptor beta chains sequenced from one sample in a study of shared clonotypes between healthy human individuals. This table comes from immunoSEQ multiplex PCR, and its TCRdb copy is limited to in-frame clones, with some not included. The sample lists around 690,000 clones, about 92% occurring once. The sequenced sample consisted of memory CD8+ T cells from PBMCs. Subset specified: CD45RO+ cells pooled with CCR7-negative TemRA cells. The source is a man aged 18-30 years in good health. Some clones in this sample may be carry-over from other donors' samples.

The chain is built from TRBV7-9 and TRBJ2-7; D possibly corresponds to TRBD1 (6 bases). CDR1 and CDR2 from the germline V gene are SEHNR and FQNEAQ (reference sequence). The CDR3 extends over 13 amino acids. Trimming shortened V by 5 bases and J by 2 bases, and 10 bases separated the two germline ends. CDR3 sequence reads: CASSLTGPYEQYF. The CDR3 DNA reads TGTGCCAGCAGCCTGACAGGTCCCTACGAGCAGTACTTC.

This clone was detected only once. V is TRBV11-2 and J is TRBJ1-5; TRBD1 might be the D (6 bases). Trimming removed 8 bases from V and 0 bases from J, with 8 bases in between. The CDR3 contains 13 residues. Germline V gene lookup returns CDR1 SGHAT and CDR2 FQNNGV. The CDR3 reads CASGQSSNQPQHF. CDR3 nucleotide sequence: TGTGCCAGCGGACAGAGTAGCAATCAGCCCCAGCATTTT.

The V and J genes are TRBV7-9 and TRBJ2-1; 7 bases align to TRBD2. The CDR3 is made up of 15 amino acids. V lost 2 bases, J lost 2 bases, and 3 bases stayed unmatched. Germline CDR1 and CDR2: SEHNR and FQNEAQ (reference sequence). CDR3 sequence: CASSLLLAAYNEQFF. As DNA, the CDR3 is TGTGCCAGCAGCTTACTTCTAGCGGCCTACAATGAGCAGTTCTTC.

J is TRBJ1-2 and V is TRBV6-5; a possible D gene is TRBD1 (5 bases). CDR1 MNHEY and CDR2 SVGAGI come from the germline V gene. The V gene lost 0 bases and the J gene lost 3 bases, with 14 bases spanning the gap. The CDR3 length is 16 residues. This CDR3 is CASSYSKERGDYGYTF. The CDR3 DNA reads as TGTGCCAGCAGTTACTCGAAAGAACGGGGGGACTATGGCTACACCTTC.

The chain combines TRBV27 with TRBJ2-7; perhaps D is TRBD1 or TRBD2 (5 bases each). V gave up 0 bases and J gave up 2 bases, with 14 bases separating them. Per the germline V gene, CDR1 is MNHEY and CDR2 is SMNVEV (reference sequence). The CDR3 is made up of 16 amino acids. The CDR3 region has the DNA TGTGCCAGCAGTTTATCGGGACCCCCAGGGCCCTACGAGCAGTACTTC. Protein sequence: CASSLSGPPGPYEQYF.

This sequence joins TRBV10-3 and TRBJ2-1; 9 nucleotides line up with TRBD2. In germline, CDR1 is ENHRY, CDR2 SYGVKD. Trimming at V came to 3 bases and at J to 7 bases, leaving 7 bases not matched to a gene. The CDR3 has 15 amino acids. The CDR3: CAISDLAGGWNEQFF. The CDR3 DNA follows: TGTGCCATCAGTGATCTGGCGGGAGGGTGGAATGAGCAGTTCTTC.